Shown below are 13 T cell receptor beta chains from a single sample sequenced in a study of Graves' ophthalmopathy and Graves' hyperthyroidism. The TCR beta CDR3 regions underwent amplification from RNA transcripts. First-round RT-PCR used HTBI primers; second-round multiplex PCR followed. Using its own MiXCR run on the multiplex PCR reads, TCRdb lists one record per CDR3 protein. This table holds a few hundred thousand distinct CDR3 sequences, approximately 37% found once. The specimen was peripheral blood or thyroid tissue (not recorded which). All receptors come from an adult man with Graves' hyperthyroidism.

The chain uses TRBV15 and TRBJ2-2; tentative D call: TRBD2 (5 bases). This CDR3 is built from 18 residues. V gave up 0 bases and J gave up 5 bases, with 19 bases separating them. Germline V gene data show CDR1 as LNHNV and CDR2 as YYDKDF (reference sequence). The CDR3: CATSRDYIGREWTGELFF. Here the CDR3 DNA reads TGTGCCACCAGCAGAGATTACATTGGACGGGAATGGACCGGGGAGCTGTTTTTT.

About this clonotype itself: In this CDR3 the conserved last residue, phenylalanine or tryptophan, is missing, so a read error is likely. The DNA is omitted, as the CDR3 cannot be located on it reliably, and the CDR3 follows TCRdb's listing. The V and J genes are TRBV5-1 and TRBJ2-7. The CDR3 comprises 8 residues, both ends counted. Germline CDR1 is SGHRS and CDR2 is YFSETQ. This CDR3 is CASSLGNS.

The rearrangement uses TRBV30 and TRBJ1-5; a weak D match, TRBD1 (5 bases). The CDR3 runs to 12 residues. The germline gives CDR1 GTSNPN, CDR2 SVGIG (reference sequence). The ends were cut back, 7 bases at V and 6 bases at J, with 13 bases in the middle. The CDR3 bases are TGTGCCTCGGGGGTAGGCCCTCAGCCCCAGCATTTT. This encodes CASGVGPQPQHF.

V usage is TRBV10-3 and J usage is TRBJ1-1, with D maybe TRBD1 (5 bases). The V end lost 6 bases, the J end lost 2 bases, and 16 bases lay between the germline ends. The CDR3 has 15 amino acids. Germline CDR1 is ENHRY and CDR2 is SYGVKD. CDR3 amino acids: CAIRSGHRPNTEAFF. In nucleotides, the CDR3 is TGTGCCATCAGATCCGGACACAGACCCAACACTGAAGCTTTCTTT.

This sequence joins TRBV29-1 and TRBJ1-5; D remains unclear. Trimming took off 8 bases at V and 3 bases at J, with 8 bases between the two ends. This CDR3 comprises 11 residues. Germline V lookup: CDR1 SQVTM, CDR2 ANQGSEA. The CDR3 sequence: CSPGNNQPQHF. The CDR3 DNA reads as TGCAGCCCGGGAAACAATCAGCCCCAGCATTTT.

The chain is built from TRBV29-1 and TRBJ2-5; 10 nucleotides match TRBD1. V dropped 6 bases and J dropped 7; count of bases not matched to a gene: 2. The germline CDR1 and CDR2 sequences are SQVTM and ANQGSEA. The CDR3 consists of 11 residues. In DNA form, the CDR3 reads TGCAGCGTGACAGGGGGCTGGACCCAGTACTTC. This encodes CSVTGGWTQYF.

This CDR3 is CASSGPPWDEAFF. DNA for the CDR3: TGTGCCAGCAGTGGCCCGCCATGGGATGAAGCTTTCTTT. V and J are TRBV27 and TRBJ1-1; D gene uncertain. The V and J ends lost 5 bases and 7 bases respectively, with 14 bases between them. This CDR3 has 13 residues. Germline V CDR1 and CDR2: MNHEY, SMNVEV (reference sequence).

This clonotype has a handful of counts. The chain is built from TRBV3-1 and TRBJ2-2, with TRBD2 matching over 9 bases. V was clipped by 1 base and J by 7 bases; unmatched bases: 1. Germline assignment: CDR1 LGHDT and CDR2 YNNKEL (reference sequence). The CDR3 has 14 residues. CDR3 loop: CASSQGAGGGELFF. In nucleotides, the CDR3 is TGTGCCAGCAGCCAAGGAGCGGGAGGCGGGGAGCTGTTTTTT. Together with reference TRBV3-1 and TRBJ2-2, the CDR3 gives the full variable domain: DTAVSQTPKYLVTQMGNDKSIKCEQNLGHDTMYWYKQDSKKFLKIMFSYNNKELIINETVPNRFSPKSPDKAHLNLHINSLELGDSAVYFCASSQGAGGGELFFGEGSRLTVL.

This clonotype was detected many times. The chain carries TRBV19 and TRBJ1-4; TRBD1 is a possible D gene (5 bases). Deletions cut 5 bases from V and 8 bases from J, with 12 bases between. The CDR3 length is 13 residues. The germline CDR1 and CDR2 sequences are LNHDA and SQIVND (reference sequence). The CDR3 protein is CASSQGAGEKLFF. The CDR3 nucleotides read TGTGCCAGTAGTCAAGGAGCAGGGGAAAAACTGTTTTTT.

The table lists this clonotype with many counts. The chain carries TRBV2 and TRBJ1-4; the D is unclear. V was cut by 6 bases and J by 0 bases, with 11 bases left in between. Looked up from germline, CDR1 is SNHLY and CDR2 is FYNNEI. This CDR3 is built from 15 residues. CDR3 in amino acids: CASRQTEATNEKLFF. The CDR3 DNA sequence: TGTGCCAGCAGACAGACCGAAGCAACTAATGAAAAACTGTTTTTT.

This clonotype was seen only a few times. This chain connects TRBV30 to TRBJ1-4; 7 bases line up with TRBD1. The CDR3 is made up of 12 amino acids. The germline V gene encodes CDR1 GTSNPN and CDR2 SVGIG (reference sequence). J gave up 7 bases and V 8 bases, and 7 bases lay outside the gene matches. CDR3 sequence reads: CALQDRAEKLFF. The CDR3 nucleotides are TGTGCCCTGCAAGACAGGGCTGAAAAACTGTTTTTT.

This chain links TRBV7-9 with TRBJ2-3, with D perhaps matching TRBD1 or TRBD2 (5 bases each). This CDR3 comprises 15 residues. The V and J ends lost 5 bases and 9 bases respectively, with 21 bases between them. Germline CDR1 and CDR2: SEHNR and FQNEAQ (reference sequence). CDR3 nucleotides: TGTGCCAGCAGCCCAAAAATGCCATCCAGGGAGACGCAGTATTTT. Protein sequence: CASSPKMPSRETQYF.

This chain links TRBV2 with TRBJ2-5; TRBD1 might be the D (6 bases). Trimming stripped 7 bases from V and 11 bases from J, with 8 bases between. The CDR3 length is 9 residues. Germline CDR1 SNHLY, CDR2 FYNNEI. Here the CDR3 DNA reads TGTGCCAGCAACAGGGAGCAGTACTTC. Translating gives CASNREQYF. Full variable domain (missing parts from reference TRBV2 and TRBJ2-5): EPEVTQTPSHQVTQMGQEVILRCVPISNHLYFYWYRQILGQKVEFLVSFYNNEISEKSEIFDDQFSVERPDGSNFTLKIRSTKLEDSAMYFCASNREQYFGPGTRLLVL.